The T cell receptor beta chain under discussion was sequenced for a study of blood T cells in healthy people across ages. This clonotype showed up just once. Germline-derived CDR1 and CDR2 are MNHEY and SMNVEV (reference sequence). The V gene end was trimmed by 1 base and the J gene end by 6 bases; junction bases not matched to a gene: 9. The CDR3 consists of 16 residues. Together with a sample-barcoded 5' primer, a J-beta primer mix was included in a second PCR lasting about 7 to 12 cycles. Each cDNA molecule was tagged by a template-switch adaptor with 12 random nucleotides. Each sample yielded at least 2.5 million CDR3-containing paired-end reads. TCRdb passed the 5' RACE reads through MiXCR, listing each CDR3 protein once. In the table there are roughly 1,500,000 distinct CDR3 sequences, roughly 40% of which are singletons.

J is TRBJ1-2 and V is TRBV27; 9 bases line up with TRBD1. This clonotype was sampled from a woman younger than 35 in good health. Sequenced sample: blood. The CDR3 DNA reads TGTGCCAGCAGTTTATTTCGCGGGACAGGGTGGAATGGCTACACCTTC. It is translated as CASSLFRGTGWNGYTF.